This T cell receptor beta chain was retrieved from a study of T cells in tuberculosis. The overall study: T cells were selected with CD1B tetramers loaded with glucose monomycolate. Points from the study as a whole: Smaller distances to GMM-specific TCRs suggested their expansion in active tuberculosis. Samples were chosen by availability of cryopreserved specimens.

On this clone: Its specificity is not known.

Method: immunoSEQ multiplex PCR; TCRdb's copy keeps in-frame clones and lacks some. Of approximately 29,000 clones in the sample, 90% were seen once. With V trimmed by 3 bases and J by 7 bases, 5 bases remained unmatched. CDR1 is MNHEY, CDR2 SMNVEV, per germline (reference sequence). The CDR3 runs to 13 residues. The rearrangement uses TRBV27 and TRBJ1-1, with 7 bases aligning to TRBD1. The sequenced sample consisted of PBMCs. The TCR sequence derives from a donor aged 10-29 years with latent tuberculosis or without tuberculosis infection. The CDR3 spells CASSLQGDVEAFF. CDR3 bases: TGTGCCAGCAGTTTGCAGGGGGATGTTGAAGCTTTCTTT.